The clone carrying this T cell receptor beta chain was seen at least ten times. This entry is derived from a study of identical twins. TCRdb fed the 5' RACE reads into MiXCR, producing one record per CDR3 protein. Among a few hundred thousand distinct CDR3 sequences listed, about 9% were seen once. Germline CDR1 reads MGHRA; CDR2 reads YSYEKL. CDR3 size: 15 residues. The V end lost 3 bases, the J end lost 5 bases, and 14 bases lay between the germline ends. The chain has TRBV4-1 and TRBJ2-1; possible D gene TRBD2, 6 bases. The receptor was isolated from a woman aged 50 to 60 in good health. The sequencing input was naive T cells sorted from blood. The CDR3: CASSQGTLLDNEQFF. The CDR3 nucleotides read TGCGCCAGCAGCCAGGGGACTCTTCTAGACAATGAGCAGTTCTTC.